A selection of T cell receptor beta chains follows, all from one sample in a study of identifying expanded T cells in peripheral blood. Repertoires were generated with immunoSEQ multiplex PCR, while TCRdb's copy carries only in-frame clones and drops some. The sample comprises about 94,000 clones, nearly 90% of which are singletons, and approximately 5.2% rests with the top ten. Sequenced sample: blood. The receptors shown here come from a person aged 18 to 70 in good health. The CDR3 runs from the conserved cysteine through the conserved F or W. The order of the fields is V gene, D gene, clone size, J gene, CDR3 protein. The D gene is left open where the match is weak. Clone sizes are given selectively: once, few, many, or a class where the clone is expanded.

V gene: TRBV10-3
D gene: .
clone size: few
J gene: TRBJ1-2
CDR3 protein: CAIRGDYGYTF

V gene: TRBV28
D gene: .
clone size: .
J gene: TRBJ2-7
CDR3 protein: CASSIQGGPYEQYF

V gene: TRBV18
D gene: .
clone size: .
J gene: TRBJ1-1
CDR3 protein: CASSRDGDEAFF

V gene: TRBV5-4
D gene: .
clone size: few
J gene: TRBJ1-5
CDR3 protein: CASSLGPNQPQHF

V gene: TRBV19
D gene: TRBD1
clone size: .
J gene: TRBJ2-2
CDR3 protein: CASSTRTGVGVSGLTGELFF

V gene: TRBV10-3
D gene: TRBD1
clone size: .
J gene: TRBJ1-5
CDR3 protein: CAISAGTGRSNQPQHF

V gene: TRBV28
D gene: .
clone size: once
J gene: TRBJ2-6
CDR3 protein: CASSLTGVGANVLTF

V gene: TRBV7-6
D gene: .
clone size: once
J gene: TRBJ2-1
CDR3 protein: CASSLGRQNEQFF

V gene: TRBV7-3
D gene: TRBD1
clone size: .
J gene: TRBJ1-1
CDR3 protein: CASSSHRGSPEAFF

V gene: TRBV2
D gene: .
clone size: .
J gene: TRBJ2-5
CDR3 protein: CASSKGALRETQYF

V gene: TRBV2
D gene: TRBD1
clone size: once
J gene: TRBJ1-1
CDR3 protein: CASSPGQGRGSTEAFF

V gene: TRBV2
D gene: TRBD2
clone size: .
J gene: TRBJ2-7
CDR3 protein: CASSVQGGTYEQYF

V gene: TRBV9
D gene: TRBD1
clone size: .
J gene: TRBJ1-1
CDR3 protein: CASSPRQTGGMDTEAFF

V gene: TRBV19
D gene: TRBD1
clone size: .
J gene: TRBJ2-1
CDR3 protein: CASNSRDRFNEQFF

V gene: TRBV10-3
D gene: TRBD1
clone size: .
J gene: TRBJ1-2
CDR3 protein: CAIRSTGSGYTF

V gene: TRBV6-1
D gene: TRBD2
clone size: .
J gene: TRBJ2-1
CDR3 protein: CASSTAASGVHEQFF

V gene: TRBV2
D gene: .
clone size: few
J gene: TRBJ1-6
CDR3 protein: CASSLTTGRIGNSPLHF

V gene: TRBV7-2
D gene: TRBD1
clone size: .
J gene: TRBJ2-1
CDR3 protein: CASSPEGQSMGEQFF

V gene: TRBV11-2
D gene: TRBD1
clone size: .
J gene: TRBJ1-6
CDR3 protein: CASSLGTGNSPLHF

V gene: TRBV5-1
D gene: .
clone size: .
J gene: TRBJ2-3
CDR3 protein: CASSLGDTQNTQYF

V gene: TRBV7-2
D gene: .
clone size: .
J gene: TRBJ2-3
CDR3 protein: CASSLIQSTDTQYF

V gene: TRBV11-3
D gene: .
clone size: .
J gene: TRBJ1-3
CDR3 protein: CASSSDSNSGNTIYF

V gene: TRBV5-1
D gene: TRBD1
clone size: .
J gene: TRBJ1-1
CDR3 protein: CASSWTGDSGEAFF

V gene: TRBV7-9
D gene: .
clone size: .
J gene: TRBJ2-7
CDR3 protein: CASSPVGDPYEQYF

V gene: TRBV11-2
D gene: TRBD1
clone size: .
J gene: TRBJ2-7
CDR3 protein: CASSSAGTGRLYEQYF

V gene: TRBV5-4
D gene: TRBD2
clone size: .
J gene: TRBJ2-3
CDR3 protein: CASSRDYDTDTQYF

V gene: TRBV5-1
D gene: TRBD2
clone size: .
J gene: TRBJ2-5
CDR3 protein: CASRATGLAGAAQETQYF

V gene: TRBV6-1
D gene: .
clone size: .
J gene: TRBJ1-1
CDR3 protein: CASNPPTGTKDEAFF

V gene: TRBV6-4
D gene: TRBD1
clone size: .
J gene: TRBJ1-2
CDR3 protein: CASRRTGGDGYTF

V gene: TRBV19
D gene: TRBD1
clone size: .
J gene: TRBJ1-2
CDR3 protein: CASSPPQGARRYGYTF

V gene: TRBV19
D gene: TRBD2
clone size: few
J gene: TRBJ2-1
CDR3 protein: CASSIVVAGGSEQFF

V gene: TRBV7-6
D gene: TRBD1
clone size: .
J gene: TRBJ2-3
CDR3 protein: CASSLRLGTGGSTDTQYF

V gene: TRBV30
D gene: .
clone size: .
J gene: TRBJ1-2
CDR3 protein: CAWRFDWTDGYTF

V gene: TRBV29-1
D gene: .
clone size: once
J gene: TRBJ1-2
CDR3 protein: CSVGDGIYGYTF

V gene: TRBV21-1
D gene: .
clone size: .
J gene: TRBJ1-1
CDR3 protein: CASSKVALRGQNTEAFF

V gene: TRBV10-3
D gene: .
clone size: .
J gene: TRBJ1-2
CDR3 protein: CAISESSPFTNYGYTF

V gene: TRBV5-1
D gene: TRBD1
clone size: .
J gene: TRBJ2-5
CDR3 protein: CASNLGTGRKGTQYF

V gene: TRBV6-5
D gene: .
clone size: .
J gene: TRBJ2-7
CDR3 protein: CASSFESYEQYF

V gene: TRBV7-3
D gene: .
clone size: .
J gene: TRBJ1-1
CDR3 protein: CASSLTSRVYTEAFF

V gene: TRBV6-1
D gene: TRBD2
clone size: .
J gene: TRBJ2-1
CDR3 protein: CASSEGVAGDNEQFF

V gene: TRBV7-2
D gene: .
clone size: .
J gene: TRBJ2-7
CDR3 protein: CASSLEGDRSYEQYF

V gene: TRBV19
D gene: TRBD1
clone size: .
J gene: TRBJ1-3
CDR3 protein: CATPGQRTSGNTIYF

V gene: TRBV29-1
D gene: .
clone size: .
J gene: TRBJ2-1
CDR3 protein: CSGALGSYNEQFF

V gene: TRBV7-3
D gene: TRBD2
clone size: .
J gene: TRBJ2-1
CDR3 protein: CASSSLAGGYNEQFF

V gene: TRBV30
D gene: .
clone size: .
J gene: TRBJ1-5
CDR3 protein: CAWSDGPSNQPQHF

V gene: TRBV5-1
D gene: .
clone size: .
J gene: TRBJ2-1
CDR3 protein: CASSAAGTPGYNEQFF

V gene: TRBV7-9
D gene: .
clone size: .
J gene: TRBJ2-3
CDR3 protein: CASSPPGAGPSDTQYF

V gene: TRBV12-5
D gene: TRBD2
clone size: once
J gene: TRBJ2-1
CDR3 protein: CASGLVISGRGYNEQFF

V gene: TRBV5-1
D gene: TRBD1
clone size: .
J gene: TRBJ1-1
CDR3 protein: CASSPGQGINMNTEAFF

V gene: TRBV7-3
D gene: TRBD1
clone size: .
J gene: TRBJ1-3
CDR3 protein: CASSPSTGGLGNTIYF

V gene: TRBV9
D gene: .
clone size: few
J gene: TRBJ1-2
CDR3 protein: CASSDSDRYESNYGYTF

V gene: TRBV2
D gene: TRBD1
clone size: .
J gene: TRBJ2-5
CDR3 protein: CASSATGAPGETQYF

V gene: TRBV5-4
D gene: TRBD2
clone size: .
J gene: TRBJ2-5
CDR3 protein: CASSFGAGVKETQYF